These 7 T cell receptor beta chains originate from one sample sequenced in a study of blood T cell repertoires in COVID-19. Libraries were prepared by immunoSEQ multiplex PCR; TCRdb keeps only in-frame clonotypes and omits some of them. The table lists under 60,000 clones, around 83% of them singletons, with approximately 5.2% in the top ten. What was sequenced was peripheral blood. These receptors came from a human donor in a cohort sampled during active COVID-19.

The rearrangement links TRBV30 to TRBJ2-2, with TRBD2 matching over 11 bases. V lost 0 bases and J lost 5; bases outside the gene matches: 8. The V gene's germline CDR1 is GTSNPN and CDR2 SVGIG (reference sequence). CDR3 length: 17 residues. In DNA form, the CDR3 reads TGTGCCTGGAGTGTTGGTCTAGCGGGGGGTCGAACCGGGGAGCTGTTTTTT. Translated, it gives CAWSVGLAGGRTGELFF.

The V gene is TRBV2, the J gene TRBJ2-1; D is possibly TRBD1 (5 bases). V was cut by 6 bases and J by 5 bases, with 11 bases left in between. In germline, CDR1 is SNHLY, CDR2 FYNNEI. This CDR3 has 13 amino acids. CDR3 in amino acids: CASRQGWDNEQFF. CDR3 bases: TGTGCCAGCAGGCAGGGATGGGACAATGAGCAGTTCTTC.

J is TRBJ1-6 and V is TRBV19; 7 bases line up with TRBD1. Germline trimming cut 1 base from V and 6 bases from J; bases unmatched to any gene: 0. The CDR3 runs 14 residues. Germline assignment: CDR1 LNHDA and CDR2 SQIVND (reference sequence). This CDR3 is CASSIGTGNSPLHF. Written as DNA, the CDR3 is TGTGCCAGTAGTATAGGGACAGGTAATTCACCCCTCCACTTT.

The chain links TRBV6-4 to TRBJ2-5; possible D gene TRBD2, 6 bases. The germline V gene encodes CDR1 MRHNA and CDR2 SNTAGT. The CDR3 loop spans 14 amino acids. V was pared by 4 bases and J by 4 bases, with 13 bases between. The CDR3 nucleotides are TGTGCCAGCAGTGCCTGGGGAGGAGGAGAGACCCAGTACTTC. Its translation: CASSAWGGGETQYF.

The J gene is TRBJ2-7, the V gene TRBV6-4; 8 bases agree with TRBD1. Germline CDR1 reads MRHNA; CDR2 reads SNTAGT. This CDR3 is built from 15 residues. With V trimmed by 10 bases and J by 0 bases, 11 bases remained unmatched. CDR3 sequence (DNA): TGTGCCACCCTCCTCCAACAGGGGGACTCCTACGAGCAGTACTTC. Translating gives CATLLQQGDSYEQYF.

The chain employs TRBV19 and TRBJ2-4; TRBD2 agrees at 8 bases. Germline values: CDR1 LNHDA, CDR2 SQIVND (reference sequence). The CDR3 is made up of 19 amino acids. The ends lost 3 bases at V and 1 base at J; junction bases unmatched: 14. The CDR3 reads CASSIILSASGWAKNIQYF. Here the CDR3 DNA reads TGTGCCAGTAGTATTATTCTTTCGGCTAGCGGGTGGGCCAAAAACATTCAGTACTTC.

V usage is TRBV30 and J usage is TRBJ2-2; D ambiguous. This CDR3 is built from 13 residues. V lost 2 bases, J lost 4 bases, and 8 bases lay in between. Looked up from germline, CDR1 is GTSNPN and CDR2 is SVGIG (reference sequence). The CDR3: CAWSPLSTGELFF. DNA of the CDR3: TGTGCCTGGAGTCCTCTTTCCACCGGGGAGCTGTTTTTT.